The clone carrying this T cell receptor (beta chain) was observed a single time. The antigen is not known. This table comes from immunoSEQ multiplex PCR, and its TCRdb copy is limited to in-frame clones, with some not included. This table has under 65,000 clones, roughly 89% appearing once. The V end lost 2 bases, the J end lost 7 bases, and 15 bases lay between the germline ends. The germline V gene has CDR1 GTSNPN and CDR2 SVGIG (reference sequence). The CDR3 runs to 14 residues. This sample was taken from a study of T cells in localized non-small cell lung cancer. Regarding the study as a whole: Clonality peaked in uninvolved adjacent lung rather than tumor.

The sample in question was peripheral blood, obtained before any cancer treatment. This sequence originates from a man aged 40 to 69 with stage I squamous cell lung carcinoma. V usage is TRBV30 and J usage is TRBJ2-4; D is unclear. This CDR3 is CAWSPTVVGNIQYF. The CDR3 DNA is TGTGCCTGGAGTCCTACGGTGGTGGGTAACATTCAGTACTTC.